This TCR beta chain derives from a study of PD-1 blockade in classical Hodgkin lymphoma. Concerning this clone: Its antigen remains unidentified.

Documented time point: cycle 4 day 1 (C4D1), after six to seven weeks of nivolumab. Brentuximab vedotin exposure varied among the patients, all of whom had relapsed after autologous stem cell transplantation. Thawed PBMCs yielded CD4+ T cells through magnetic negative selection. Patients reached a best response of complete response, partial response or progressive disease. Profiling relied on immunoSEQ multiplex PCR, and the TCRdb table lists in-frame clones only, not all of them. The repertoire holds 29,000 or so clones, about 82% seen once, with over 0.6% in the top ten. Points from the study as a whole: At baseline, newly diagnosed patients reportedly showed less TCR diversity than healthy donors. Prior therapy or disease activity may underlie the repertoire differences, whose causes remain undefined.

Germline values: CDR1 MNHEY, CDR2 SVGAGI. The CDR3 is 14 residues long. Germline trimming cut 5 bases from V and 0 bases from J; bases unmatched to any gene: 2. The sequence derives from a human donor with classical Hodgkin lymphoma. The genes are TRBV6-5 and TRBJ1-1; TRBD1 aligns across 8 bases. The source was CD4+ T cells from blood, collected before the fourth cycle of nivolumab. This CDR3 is CASSGTGLNTEAFF. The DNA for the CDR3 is TGTGCCAGCAGTGGGACAGGTTTGAACACTGAAGCTTTCTTT.